What follows are 26 T cell receptor beta chains derived from one specimen sequenced in a study of cytomegalovirus exposure and HLA in healthy donors. Using immunoSEQ multiplex PCR, the repertoire was profiled, and TCRdb retains in-frame clones only, with some absent. The sample records fewer than 80,000 clones, around 96% being singletons. The sequenced sample was PBMCs. The source of these receptors is a woman younger than 30 in good health and CMV-seropositive.

V and J are TRBV5-4 and TRBJ2-7, with 7 bases lining up with TRBD2. Germline loops: CDR1 SGHNT, CDR2 YYREEE (reference sequence). The CDR3 loop spans 14 amino acids. V lost 0 bases, J lost 7 bases, and 7 bases stayed unmatched. CDR3 sequence: CASSLDGRFGEQYF. The CDR3 bases are TGTGCCAGCAGCTTGGACGGGAGGTTCGGGGAGCAGTACTTC.

This sequence joins TRBV18 and TRBJ2-4; 13 bases align to TRBD2. The CDR3 consists of 21 residues. The V gene end was trimmed by 2 bases and the J gene end by 0 bases; junction bases not matched to a gene: 13. Germline CDR1 and CDR2: KGHSH and LQKENI. This CDR3 is CASSPMAGLAGSGPAKNIQYF. In DNA form, the CDR3 reads TGTGCCAGCTCACCAATGGCGGGACTAGCGGGATCCGGCCCAGCCAAAAACATTCAGTACTTC.

The chain couples TRBV5-6 to TRBJ2-7; TRBD2 aligns across 15 bases. This CDR3 has 17 residues. J was trimmed by 2 bases and V by 4 bases; bases with no gene match: 7. Germline CDR1 is SGHDT and CDR2 is YYEEEE. CDR3 loop: CASSEGTSGRLPYEQYF. The CDR3 coding sequence is TGTGCCAGCAGCGAAGGGACTAGCGGGAGGTTACCCTACGAGCAGTACTTC. The whole variable domain, filled in from reference TRBV5-6 and TRBJ2-7, reads DAGVTQSPTHLIKTRGQQVTLRCSPKSGHDTVSWYQQALGQGPQFIFQYYEEEERQRGNFPDRFSGHQFPNYSSELNVNALLLGDSALYLCASSEGTSGRLPYEQYFGPGTRLTVT.

The chain couples TRBV23-1 to TRBJ2-7; TRBD2 matches 13 bases. TRBV23-1 is an open reading frame whose function is uncertain. V shed 3 bases and J 5 bases; nucleotides not matched to a gene: 7. This CDR3 is 16 amino acids long. In DNA form, the CDR3 reads TGCGCCAGCAGTCACCGGCGACTAGCGGGAGGTAACGAGCAGTACTTC. Translated: CASSHRRLAGGNEQYF.

The rearrangement joins TRBV7-3 to TRBJ2-7; weak D call: TRBD1 (5 bases). V was shortened by 0 bases and J by 5 bases, with 11 bases between the two germline ends. CDR1 and CDR2 from the germline V gene are SGHTA and FQGTGA. This CDR3 has 14 amino acids. The CDR3: CASSLTAGNNEQYF. The CDR3 nucleotides are TGTGCCAGCAGCTTAACGGCAGGGAATAACGAGCAGTACTTC.

This chain connects TRBV28 to TRBJ1-2; a possible D gene is TRBD1 (6 bases). Per the germline V gene, CDR1 is MDHEN and CDR2 is SYDVKM. The CDR3 extends over 11 amino acids. The ends were cut back, 11 bases at V and 5 bases at J, with 12 bases in the middle. The CDR3 loop reads CALTGIYGYTF. CDR3 sequence (DNA): TGTGCCCTTACAGGGATATATGGCTACACCTTC.

This rearrangement joins TRBV5-8 to TRBJ2-7, with 7 bases matching TRBD1. The CDR3 has 14 residues. J gave up 6 bases and V 2 bases, and 8 bases lay outside the gene matches. Germline V CDR1 and CDR2: SGHTS, YDEGEE. The CDR3 DNA reads TGTGCCAGCAGCTTAAGGCAGGGGGTTTTCGAGCAGTACTTC. Its protein product is CASSLRQGVFEQYF.

This clone was found once. The J gene is TRBJ2-2, the V gene TRBV7-9; 9 nucleotides line up with TRBD2. The CDR3 totals 17 residues. The junction had 8 bases not matched to a gene; V was cut back by 5 bases and J by 1 base. Germline V gene sequence: CDR1 SEHNR, CDR2 FQNEAQ (reference sequence). As DNA, the CDR3 is TGTGCCAGCAGCCCTCGACTAGCGGCAATGAACACCGGGGAGCTGTTTTTT. It is translated as CASSPRLAAMNTGELFF.

The rearrangement links TRBV27 to TRBJ1-3, with D unresolved. V was trimmed by 4 bases and J by 7 bases, leaving 11 bases between them. Per germline, CDR1 MNHEY and CDR2 SMNVEV (reference sequence). This CDR3 region has 13 residues. The chain's CDR3 is CASSSVAENTIYF. CDR3 DNA sequence: TGTGCCAGCAGTTCCGTGGCGGAGAACACCATATATTTT.

J is TRBJ2-1 and V is TRBV14; 8 bases fit TRBD2. CDR3 size: 16 residues. The junction had 9 bases not matched to a gene; V was cut back by 4 bases and J by 4 bases. Per the germline V gene, CDR1 is SGHDN and CDR2 is FVKESK. CDR3 region: CASSLHAGTSYNEQFF. The DNA of the CDR3 is TGTGCCAGCAGCCTTCACGCCGGGACTAGTTACAATGAGCAGTTCTTC.

The chain combines TRBV20-1 with TRBJ2-5, with 8 bases that match TRBD1. The CDR3 contains 11 residues. Trimming cost V 2 bases and J 11 bases; bases outside gene matches: 4. Looked up from germline, CDR1 is DFQATT and CDR2 is SNEGSKA (reference sequence). This CDR3 reads CSARSGTGQYF. The CDR3 nucleotides read TGCAGTGCTAGATCAGGGACAGGACAGTACTTC.

The chain recombines TRBV7-2 with TRBJ2-3; 10 bases match TRBD2. The CDR3 length is 15 residues. Germline-derived CDR1 and CDR2 are SGHTA and FQGNSA. Losses at the gene ends were 5 bases for V and 5 bases for J; bases not matched to a gene: 7. The CDR3 loop is CASSLRLAGVDTQYF. CDR3 sequence (DNA): TGTGCCAGCAGCCTACGGCTAGCGGGAGTAGATACGCAGTATTTT.

The V call is TRBV30, the J call TRBJ2-2; TRBD2 agrees at 10 bases. Germline V gene lookup returns CDR1 GTSNPN and CDR2 SVGIG (reference sequence). This CDR3 spans 15 amino acids. The trim removed 3 bases at V and 4 bases at J, leaving 5 bases unmatched. The CDR3 here is CAWRIAGGPTGELFF. As DNA, the CDR3 is TGTGCCTGGAGGATAGCGGGAGGTCCCACCGGGGAGCTGTTTTTT.

V and J are TRBV18 and TRBJ1-3; D is unresolved. V shed 1 base and J shed 2 bases, with 3 bases lying between them. Germline V CDR1 and CDR2: KGHSH, LQKENI. The length of the CDR3 is 13 residues. The CDR3 bases are TGTGCCAGCTCACCACGAGCTGGAAACACCATATATTTT. Translation: CASSPRAGNTIYF.

The CDR3 sequence is CAWSLWRDLNTGELFF. The CDR3 DNA follows: TGTGCCTGGAGCCTATGGCGGGACCTGAACACCGGGGAGCTGTTTTTT. This sequence joins TRBV30 and TRBJ2-2, with TRBD2 as a possible D gene (6 bases). The V gene's germline CDR1 is GTSNPN and CDR2 SVGIG (reference sequence). This CDR3 region has 16 residues. The V end was cut by 3 bases, the J end by 1 base, with 15 bases between.

V is TRBV4-1 and J is TRBJ2-1; 7 nucleotides agree with TRBD1. After removal of 2 bases from V and 1 base from J, the junction contained 5 bases not matched to a gene. The V gene's germline CDR1 is MGHRA and CDR2 YSYEKL. The CDR3 length is 16 residues. CDR3 protein: CASSQPGQLSYNEQFF. The CDR3, as DNA: TGCGCCAGCAGCCAACCGGGACAGCTTTCCTACAATGAGCAGTTCTTC.

In nucleotides, the CDR3 is TGTGCCATCAGGGGGTCCGGACCCCAAGGGGGCGAGCAGTACTTC. Translating gives CAIRGSGPQGGEQYF. The rearrangement uses TRBV10-3 and TRBJ2-7, with D tentatively TRBD1 (6 bases). Germline V lookup: CDR1 ENHRY, CDR2 SYGVKD. The CDR3 has 15 residues. Trimming shortened V by 6 bases and J by 6 bases, and 21 bases separated the two germline ends.

The chain uses TRBV9 and TRBJ2-4; D gene ambiguous. CDR3 size: 13 residues. Germline lookup yields CDR1 SGDLS and CDR2 YYNGEE. The ends were cut back, 3 bases at V and 7 bases at J, with 11 bases in the middle. CDR3 in DNA: TGTGCCAGCAGCGGCTCAGGATCTAACATTCAGTACTTC. Amino acid sequence: CASSGSGSNIQYF.

This chain uses TRBV7-2 with TRBJ2-5, with 7 bases identical to TRBD2. The length of the CDR3 is 16 residues. The junction had 9 bases not matched to a gene; V was cut back by 1 base and J by 4 bases. The germline V gene encodes CDR1 SGHTA and CDR2 FQGNSA. CDR3 sequence: CASSLVGGGPRETQYF. In DNA form, the CDR3 reads TGTGCCAGCAGCTTAGTGGGGGGAGGGCCGAGAGAGACCCAGTACTTC. The whole variable domain, filled in from reference TRBV7-2 and TRBJ2-5, reads GAGVSQSPSNKVTEKGKDVELRCDPISGHTALYWYRQSLGQGLEFLIYFQGNSAPDKSGLPSDRFSAERTGGSVSTLTIQRTQQEDSAVYLCASSLVGGGPRETQYFGPGTRLLVL.

This sequence joins TRBV11-3 and TRBJ2-4; 9 nucleotides match TRBD2. The CDR3 extends over 17 amino acids. V dropped 2 bases and J dropped 2; count of bases not matched to a gene: 7. CDR1 SGHNT and CDR2 YENEEA come from the germline V gene. This CDR3 is CASSLQGGRGTKNIQYF. The CDR3 nucleotides read TGTGCCAGCAGCTTACAAGGCGGGAGGGGGACCAAAAACATTCAGTACTTC.

The rearrangement uses TRBV18 and TRBJ2-1; tentative D call: TRBD1 (6 bases). There are 12 residues in the CDR3. The V gene lost 5 bases and the J gene lost 5 bases, with 7 bases spanning the gap. Per the germline V gene, CDR1 is KGHSH and CDR2 is LQKENI. CDR3 coding DNA: TGTGCCAGCTCAGGGACAAACAATGAGCAGTTCTTC. Encoded protein: CASSGTNNEQFF.

The chain recombines TRBV4-2 with TRBJ2-7; 10 bases line up with TRBD2. The CDR3 loop spans 15 amino acids. The germline V gene encodes CDR1 LGHNA and CDR2 YNFKEQ. V was clipped by 3 bases and J by 4 bases; unmatched bases: 6. CDR3 coding DNA: TGTGCCAGCAGCCAGGACCCAGCGGGAGGGTACGAGCAGTACTTC. Translated, it gives CASSQDPAGGYEQYF.

The chain links TRBV18 to TRBJ2-7; 10 bases match TRBD2. V trimming: 3 bases; J trimming: 1 base; junction bases outside the gene matches: 6. The germline gives CDR1 KGHSH, CDR2 LQKENI. This CDR3 is built from 16 residues. DNA for the CDR3: TGTGCCAGCTCACCTCCGGGACTAGCGCCGTCCTACGAGCAGTACTTC. Its protein product is CASSPPGLAPSYEQYF.

V gene TRBV30 combines with J gene TRBJ1-1, with 10 nucleotides matching TRBD1. Unmatched junction bases numbered 18, after V lost 5 bases and J lost 6 bases. The CDR3 has 17 residues. From germline, CDR1 is GTSNPN and CDR2 SVGIG (reference sequence). DNA for the CDR3: TGTGCCTGGTCCCGGGACAGGGGTCATTCTCCTACCCCTGAAGCTTTCTTT. It specifies CAWSRDRGHSPTPEAFF.

The chain recombines TRBV9 with TRBJ2-4, with D possibly matching TRBD2 (5 bases). Trimming cost V 5 bases and J 5 bases, with 11 bases left between them. This CDR3 has 13 residues. Per the germline V gene, CDR1 is SGDLS and CDR2 is YYNGEE. The chain's CDR3 is CASRGVGENIQYF. CDR3 DNA sequence: TGTGCCAGCAGGGGTGTGGGAGAAAACATTCAGTACTTC.

The chain carries TRBV29-1 and TRBJ2-5, with 10 nucleotides matching TRBD1. CDR1 SQVTM and CDR2 ANQGSEA come from the germline V gene. The CDR3 extends over 12 amino acids. Losses at the gene ends were 4 bases for V and 4 bases for J; bases not matched to a gene: 0. CDR3 region: CSVGQGAETQYF. The CDR3 region has the DNA TGCAGCGTTGGACAGGGGGCAGAGACCCAGTACTTC.